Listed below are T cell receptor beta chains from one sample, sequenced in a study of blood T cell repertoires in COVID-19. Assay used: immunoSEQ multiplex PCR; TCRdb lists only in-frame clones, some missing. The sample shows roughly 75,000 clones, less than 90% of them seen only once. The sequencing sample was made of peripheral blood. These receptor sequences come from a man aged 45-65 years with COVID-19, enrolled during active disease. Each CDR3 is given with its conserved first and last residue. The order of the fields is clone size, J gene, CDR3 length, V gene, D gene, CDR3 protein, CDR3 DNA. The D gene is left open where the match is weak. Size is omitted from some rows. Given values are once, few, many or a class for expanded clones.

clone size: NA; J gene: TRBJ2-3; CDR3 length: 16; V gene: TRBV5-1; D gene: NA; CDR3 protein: CASSLGAQANTDTQYF; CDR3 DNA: TGCGCCAGCAGCTTGGGGGCACAGGCTAACACAGATACGCAGTATTTT
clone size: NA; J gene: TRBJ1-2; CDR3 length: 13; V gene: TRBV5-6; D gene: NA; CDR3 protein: CASSFPGLYGYTF; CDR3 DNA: TGTGCCAGCAGCTTCCCGGGTCTCTATGGCTACACCTTC
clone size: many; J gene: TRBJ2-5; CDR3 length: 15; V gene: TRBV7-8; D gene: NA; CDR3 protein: CASSARTGVQETQYF; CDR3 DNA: TGTGCCAGCAGCGCCCGGACGGGGGTCCAAGAGACCCAGTACTTC
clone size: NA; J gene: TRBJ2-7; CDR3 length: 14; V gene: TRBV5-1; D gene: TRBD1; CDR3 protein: CASSLTGGYYEQYF; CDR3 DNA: TGCGCCAGCAGCCTGACAGGGGGATACTACGAGCAGTACTTC
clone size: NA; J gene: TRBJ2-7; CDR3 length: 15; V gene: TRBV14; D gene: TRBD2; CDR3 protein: CASSPGLAGVWEQYF; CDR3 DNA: TGTGCCAGCAGCCCCGGACTAGCGGGAGTCTGGGAGCAGTACTTC
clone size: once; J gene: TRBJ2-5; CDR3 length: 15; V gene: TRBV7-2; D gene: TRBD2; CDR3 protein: CASSLEAGGQETQYF; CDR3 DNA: TGTGCCAGCAGCTTAGAAGCGGGAGGGCAGGAGACCCAGTACTTC
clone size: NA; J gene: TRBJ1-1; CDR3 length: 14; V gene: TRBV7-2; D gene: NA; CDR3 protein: CASSPMWGGTEAFF; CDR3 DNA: TGTGCCAGCAGCCCGATGTGGGGCGGCACTGAAGCTTTCTTT
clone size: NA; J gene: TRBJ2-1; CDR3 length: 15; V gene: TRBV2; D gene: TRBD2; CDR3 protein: CASSGSGLAANEQFF; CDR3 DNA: TGTGCCAGCAGTGGCTCGGGACTAGCGGCCAATGAGCAGTTCTTC
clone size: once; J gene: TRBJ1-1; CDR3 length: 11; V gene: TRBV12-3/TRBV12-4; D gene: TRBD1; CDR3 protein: CASSNRGEAFF; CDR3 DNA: TGTGCCAGCAGTAACAGGGGTGAAGCTTTCTTT
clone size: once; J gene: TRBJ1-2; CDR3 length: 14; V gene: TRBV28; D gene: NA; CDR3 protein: CASTNPRSPSGYTF; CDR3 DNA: TGTGCCAGCACCAACCCCCGATCTCCTAGCGGCTACACCTTC
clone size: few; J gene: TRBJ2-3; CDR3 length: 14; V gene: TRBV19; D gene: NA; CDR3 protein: CASSHGLPTDTQYF; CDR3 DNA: TGTGCCAGTAGCCACGGACTACCCACAGATACGCAGTATTTT
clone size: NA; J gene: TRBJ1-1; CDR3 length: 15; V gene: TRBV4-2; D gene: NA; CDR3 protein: CASSRDTGSNTEAFF; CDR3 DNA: TGTGCCAGCAGCCGCGACACAGGGTCGAACACTGAAGCTTTCTTT
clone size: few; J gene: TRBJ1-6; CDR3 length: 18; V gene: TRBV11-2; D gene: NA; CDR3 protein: CASSLAADGALNNSPLHF; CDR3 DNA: TGTGCCAGCAGCTTAGCGGCGGATGGAGCGTTAAATAATTCACCCCTCCACTTT
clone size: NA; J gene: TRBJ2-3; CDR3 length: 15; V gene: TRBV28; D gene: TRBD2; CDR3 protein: CASGSSGRAPDTQYF; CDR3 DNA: TGTGCCAGCGGATCTAGCGGGAGGGCCCCAGATACGCAGTATTTT
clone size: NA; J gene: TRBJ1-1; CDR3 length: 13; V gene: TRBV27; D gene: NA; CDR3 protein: CASSSNVVTEAFF; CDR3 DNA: TGTGCCAGCAGTTCCAATGTTGTGACTGAAGCTTTCTTT
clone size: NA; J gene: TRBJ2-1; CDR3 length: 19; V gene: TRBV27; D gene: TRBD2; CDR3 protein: CASSFQGLAGVRRGNEQFF; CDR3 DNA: TGTGCCAGCAGTTTCCAAGGACTAGCGGGAGTTAGGAGGGGGAATGAGCAGTTCTTC
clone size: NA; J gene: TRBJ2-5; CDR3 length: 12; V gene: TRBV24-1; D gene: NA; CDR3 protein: CATSKQAETQYF; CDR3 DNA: TGTGCCACCAGTAAACAGGCAGAGACCCAGTACTTC
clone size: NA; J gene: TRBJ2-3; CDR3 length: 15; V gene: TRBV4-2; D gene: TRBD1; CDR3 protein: CASGQTGEGADTQYF; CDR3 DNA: TGTGCCAGCGGTCAAACAGGGGAAGGCGCAGATACGCAGTATTTT
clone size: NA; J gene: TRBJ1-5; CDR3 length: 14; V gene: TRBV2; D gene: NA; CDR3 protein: CASSRGDELQPQHF; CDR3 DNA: TGTGCCAGCAGCCGGGGGGACGAGCTTCAGCCCCAGCATTTT
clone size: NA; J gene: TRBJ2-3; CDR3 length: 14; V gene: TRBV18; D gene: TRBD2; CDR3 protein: CASSLGLEGDTQYF; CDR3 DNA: TGTGCCAGCTCACTGGGACTAGAGGGGGATACGCAGTATTTT
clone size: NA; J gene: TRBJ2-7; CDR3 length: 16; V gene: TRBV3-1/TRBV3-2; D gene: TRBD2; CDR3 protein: CASSQALAGGPYEQYF; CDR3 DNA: TGTGCCAGCAGCCAAGCACTAGCGGGAGGGCCCTACGAGCAGTACTTC
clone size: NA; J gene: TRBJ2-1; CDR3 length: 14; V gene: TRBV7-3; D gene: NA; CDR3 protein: CASSLTRGGDEQFF; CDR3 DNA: TGTGCCAGCAGCTTAACCAGGGGAGGGGATGAGCAGTTCTTC
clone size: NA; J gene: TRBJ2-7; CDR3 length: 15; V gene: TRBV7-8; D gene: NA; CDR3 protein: CASSLPPGLNYEQYF; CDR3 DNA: TGTGCCAGCAGCTTACCCCCAGGACTCAACTACGAGCAGTACTTC
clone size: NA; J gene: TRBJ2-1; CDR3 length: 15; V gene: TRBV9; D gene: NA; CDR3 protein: CASSVTPSRGNEQFF; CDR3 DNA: TGTGCCAGCAGCGTTACTCCGTCTAGAGGCAATGAGCAGTTCTTC